This TCR beta chain was profiled in a study of blood T cell repertoires in COVID-19. Overall study context: Acute and convalescent COVID-19 specimens originated in the United States, Italy and Spain. PBMCs, B-cell-depleted T cells, or T cells were the source of the cDNA or gDNA that made up the material.

Original analysis: How many nucleated cells were present was estimated from reference gene primer amplification. The assay was immunoSEQ multiplex PCR, and TCRdb's table has in-frame clones only and misses some. V and J calls and clone size follow that table, whereas D and trimming were derived from the DNA. The table shows 200,000 to 300,000 clones, with approximately 85% occurring only once. This clonotype originated in a man in his forties or fifties with COVID-19, enrolled during active disease. Source material: peripheral blood.

The CDR3 DNA reads as TGCAGCGTTGATTGGGGGGTGAACACTGAAGCTTTCTTT. This sequence encodes CSVDWGVNTEAFF. The rearrangement joins TRBV29-1 to TRBJ1-1, with D tentatively TRBD1 (5 bases). The CDR3 sequence is 13 residues long. Germline V CDR1 and CDR2: SQVTM, ANQGSEA. Trimming pared 3 bases from V and 0 bases from J, leaving 8 bases between.